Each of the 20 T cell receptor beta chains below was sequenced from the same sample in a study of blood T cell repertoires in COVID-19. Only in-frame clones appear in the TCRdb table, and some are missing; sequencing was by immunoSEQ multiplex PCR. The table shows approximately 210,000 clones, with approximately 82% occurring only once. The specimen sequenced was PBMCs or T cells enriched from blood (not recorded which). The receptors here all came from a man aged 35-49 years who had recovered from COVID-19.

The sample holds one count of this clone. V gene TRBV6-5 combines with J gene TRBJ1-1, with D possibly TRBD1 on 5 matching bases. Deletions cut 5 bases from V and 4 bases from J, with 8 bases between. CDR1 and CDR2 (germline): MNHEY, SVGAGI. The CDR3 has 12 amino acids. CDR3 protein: CASSRGGTEAFF. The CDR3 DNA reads TGTGCCAGCAGTCGGGGGGGCACTGAAGCTTTCTTT.

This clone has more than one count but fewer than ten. CDR3 nucleotides: TGTGCCACCAGTGCTTCATCGACGGACTGGAACTATGGCTACACCTTC. It is translated as CATSASSTDWNYGYTF. J is TRBJ1-2 and V is TRBV24-1; D gene uncertain. CDR1 and CDR2 (germline): KGHDR, SFDVKD. The CDR3 runs 16 residues. V shed 5 bases and J shed 2 bases, with 17 bases lying between them.

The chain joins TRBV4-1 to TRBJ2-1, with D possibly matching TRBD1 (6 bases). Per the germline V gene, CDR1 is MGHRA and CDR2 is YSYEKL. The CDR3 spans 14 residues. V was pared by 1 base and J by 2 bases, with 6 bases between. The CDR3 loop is CASSQGDTYNEQFF. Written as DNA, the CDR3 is TGCGCCAGCAGCCAAGGGGACACCTACAATGAGCAGTTCTTC.

CDR3 protein: CASSRPRTSGGSLQETQYF. Here the CDR3 DNA reads TGTGCCAGCAGTCGACCGAGGACTAGCGGGGGGTCCTTACAAGAGACCCAGTACTTC. This chain joins TRBV28 and TRBJ2-5; 14 bases match TRBD2. V lost 5 bases to trimming and J lost 2 bases; unmatched junction nucleotides: 13. Germline V gene data show CDR1 as MDHEN and CDR2 as SYDVKM. CDR3 size: 19 residues.

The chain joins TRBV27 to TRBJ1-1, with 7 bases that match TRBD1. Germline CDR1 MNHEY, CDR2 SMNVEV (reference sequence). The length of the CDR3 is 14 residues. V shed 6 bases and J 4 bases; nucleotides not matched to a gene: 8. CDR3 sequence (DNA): TGTGCCAGCAGCTTACAGGGGTCCGGCACTGAAGCTTTCTTT. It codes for CASSLQGSGTEAFF.

The CDR3: CASRRDLAATDTQYF. The DNA of the CDR3 is TGTGCCAGCAGGAGGGATCTAGCGGCCACAGATACGCAGTATTTT. The chain couples TRBV6-5 to TRBJ2-3, with 7 bases that match TRBD2. Germline V gives CDR1 MNHEY, CDR2 SVGAGI. V was pared by 6 bases and J by 2 bases, with 8 bases of the junction left unmatched. The CDR3 length is 15 residues.

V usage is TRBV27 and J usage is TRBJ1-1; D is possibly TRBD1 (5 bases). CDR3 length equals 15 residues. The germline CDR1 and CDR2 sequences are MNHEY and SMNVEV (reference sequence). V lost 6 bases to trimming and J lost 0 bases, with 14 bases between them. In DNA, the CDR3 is TGTGCCAGCAGGTGGGGTCGGGGGGTGAACACTGAAGCTTTCTTT. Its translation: CASRWGRGVNTEAFF.

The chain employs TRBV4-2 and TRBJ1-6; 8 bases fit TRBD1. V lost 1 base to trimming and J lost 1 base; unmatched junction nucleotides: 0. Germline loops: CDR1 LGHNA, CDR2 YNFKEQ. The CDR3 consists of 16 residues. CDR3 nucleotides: TGTGCCAGCAGCCAAGGACAGGGGTCCTATAATTCACCCCTCCACTTT. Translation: CASSQGQGSYNSPLHF.

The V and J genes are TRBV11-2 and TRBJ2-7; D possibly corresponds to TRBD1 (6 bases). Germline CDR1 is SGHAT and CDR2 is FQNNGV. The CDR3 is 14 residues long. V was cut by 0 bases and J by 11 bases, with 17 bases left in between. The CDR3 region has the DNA TGTGCCAGCAGCTTAGAGGCAGGGGCAGGGTGGGAGTACTTC. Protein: CASSLEAGAGWEYF.

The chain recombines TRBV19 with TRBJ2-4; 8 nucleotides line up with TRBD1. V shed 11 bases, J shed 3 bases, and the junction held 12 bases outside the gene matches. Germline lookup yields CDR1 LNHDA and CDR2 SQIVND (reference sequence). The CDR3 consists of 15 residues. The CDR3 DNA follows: TGTGCCCCGCGGCAGGGGGCCCAGATCAAAAACATTCAGTACTTC. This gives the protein CAPRQGAQIKNIQYF. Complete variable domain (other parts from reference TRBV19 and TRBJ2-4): DGGITQSPKYLFRKEGQNVTLSCEQNLNHDAMYWYRQDPGQGLRLIYYSQIVNDFQKGDIAEGYSVSREKKESFPLTVTSAQKNPTAFYLCAPRQGAQIKNIQYFGAGTRLSVL.

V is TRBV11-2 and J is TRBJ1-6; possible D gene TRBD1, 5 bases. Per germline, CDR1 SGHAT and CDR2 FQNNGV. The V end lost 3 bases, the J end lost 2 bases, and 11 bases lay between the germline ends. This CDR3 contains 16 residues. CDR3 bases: TGTGCCAGCAGCTTGGGAGGGGCCCCCTATAATTCACCCCTCCACTTT. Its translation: CASSLGGAPYNSPLHF. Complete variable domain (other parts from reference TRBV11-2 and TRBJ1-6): EAGVAQSPRYKIIEKRQSVAFWCNPISGHATLYWYQQILGQGPKLLIQFQNNGVVDDSQLPKDRFSAERLKGVDSTLKIQPAKLEDSAVYLCASSLGGAPYNSPLHFGNGTRLTVT.

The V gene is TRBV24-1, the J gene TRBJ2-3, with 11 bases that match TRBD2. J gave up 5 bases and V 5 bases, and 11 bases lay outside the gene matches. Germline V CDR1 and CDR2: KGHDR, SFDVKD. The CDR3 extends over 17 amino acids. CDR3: CATSAPSPGTSGDTQYF. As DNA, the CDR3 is TGTGCCACCAGTGCCCCATCTCCCGGGACTAGCGGAGATACGCAGTATTTT.

The CDR3, as DNA: TGCGCCAGCAGCTTGGCCCTAGCGGGAGGGGAGACCCAGTACTTC. Its protein is CASSLALAGGETQYF. This chain links TRBV5-1 with TRBJ2-5, with TRBD2 matching 12 bases. V was pared by 0 bases and J by 5 bases, with 2 bases of the junction left unmatched. The CDR3 consists of 15 residues. CDR1 and CDR2 (germline): SGHRS, YFSETQ.

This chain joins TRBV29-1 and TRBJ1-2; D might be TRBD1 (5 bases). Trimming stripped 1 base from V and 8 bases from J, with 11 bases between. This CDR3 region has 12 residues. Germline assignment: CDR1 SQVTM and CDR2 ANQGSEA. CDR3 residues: CSVEVAGWGYTF. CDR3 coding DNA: TGCAGCGTTGAAGTGGCAGGGTGGGGCTACACCTTC.

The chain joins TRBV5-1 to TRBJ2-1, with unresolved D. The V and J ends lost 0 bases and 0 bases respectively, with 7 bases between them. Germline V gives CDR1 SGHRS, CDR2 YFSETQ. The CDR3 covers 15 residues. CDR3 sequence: CASSLGSSSYNEQFF. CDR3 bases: TGCGCCAGCAGCTTGGGGTCGAGCTCCTACAATGAGCAGTTCTTC.

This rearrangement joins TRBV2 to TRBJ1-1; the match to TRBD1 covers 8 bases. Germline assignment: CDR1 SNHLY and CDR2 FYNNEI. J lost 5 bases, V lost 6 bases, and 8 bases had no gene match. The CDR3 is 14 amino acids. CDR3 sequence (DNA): TGTGCCAGCAGCGACAGGGGCGTAGGGACTGAAGCTTTCTTT. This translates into CASSDRGVGTEAFF.

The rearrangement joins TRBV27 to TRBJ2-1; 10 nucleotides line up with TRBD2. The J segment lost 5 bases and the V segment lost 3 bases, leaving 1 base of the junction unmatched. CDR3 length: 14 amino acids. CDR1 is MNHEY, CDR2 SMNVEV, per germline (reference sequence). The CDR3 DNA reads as TGTGCCAGCAGTTTTCTAGCGGGGGACAATGAGCAGTTCTTC. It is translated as CASSFLAGDNEQFF.

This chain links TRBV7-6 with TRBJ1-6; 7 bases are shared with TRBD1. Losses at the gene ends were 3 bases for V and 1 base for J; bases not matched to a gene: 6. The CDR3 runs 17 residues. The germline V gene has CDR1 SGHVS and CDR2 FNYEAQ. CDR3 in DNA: TGTGCCAGCAGCTTGCGGACAGGCAATTCCTATAATTCACCCCTCCACTTT. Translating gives CASSLRTGNSYNSPLHF.

CDR3 loop: CASRNRDSSPGETQYF. The DNA of the CDR3 is TGTGCCAGCAGGAACAGGGATAGCAGTCCGGGGGAGACCCAGTACTTC. The chain uses TRBV28 and TRBJ2-5, with D tentatively TRBD1 (6 bases). CDR3 size: 16 residues. Trimming stripped 6 bases from V and 5 bases from J, with 22 bases between. The germline CDR1 and CDR2 sequences are MDHEN and SYDVKM.

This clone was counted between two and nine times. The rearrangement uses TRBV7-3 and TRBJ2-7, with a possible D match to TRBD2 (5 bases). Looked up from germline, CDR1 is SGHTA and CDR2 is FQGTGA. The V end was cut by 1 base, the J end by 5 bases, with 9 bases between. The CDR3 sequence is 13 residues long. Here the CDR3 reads CASSLNPADEQYF. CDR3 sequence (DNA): TGTGCCAGCAGCTTAAATCCAGCGGACGAGCAGTACTTC.